A single sample is the source of the 20 T cell receptor beta chains below, sequenced in a study of human T cells and chemical hapten exposure (dated by TCRdb to the early 2020s). Read against the paper, the sample's time point label means: patch test 3, about 24 weeks after DPC sensitization. The meaning of the sample's treatment or condition label: therapeutic diphenylcyclopropenone sensitization with weekly scalp DPC. Libraries were prepared through RACE. Sequencing relied on a NextSeq 500. TCRdb ran its own pipeline on the public reads, namely fastp trimming at Q25 and MiXCR clone calling, and kept in-frame beta chains. CDR3 protein sequences are deduplicated, and each keeps its most common genes and DNA. Across this sample there are 80,000 to 100,000 distinct CDR3 sequences, with approximately 11% seen only once. Around 1% of the sample comes from the top ten. Sequenced material: whole blood, taken in connection with sensitization to the hapten diphenylcyclopropenone (DPC). The receptors stem from a woman in her 30s with alopecia areata. Some clones in this sample may be carry-over from other donors' samples.

The table lists this clonotype with many counts. The rearrangement uses TRBV2 and TRBJ2-7, with D tentatively TRBD2 (5 bases). CDR3 size: 12 residues. Germline V gives CDR1 SNHLY, CDR2 FYNNEI. Between the trimmed V and J ends, which lost 6 bases and 6 bases, there was a span of 12 bases. CDR3 nucleotides: TGTGCCAGCAGACTAGTTTTAGGCGAGCAGTACTTC. Its protein product is CASRLVLGEQYF.

The CDR3 region has the DNA TGCGCCAGCAGCGAACAGGGGACTAGCACTGAAGCTTTCTTT. It is translated as CASSEQGTSTEAFF. The genes are TRBV5-1 and TRBJ1-1, with 7 positions matching TRBD1. The CDR3 totals 14 residues. Germline values: CDR1 SGHRS, CDR2 YFSETQ. With V trimmed by 4 bases and J by 4 bases, 7 bases remained unmatched.

This clonotype has ten or more counts. This rearrangement joins TRBV6-1 to TRBJ1-1; perhaps TRBD1 as D (5 bases). This CDR3 region has 14 residues. Germline assignment: CDR1 MNHNS and CDR2 SASEGT. The V end was cut by 4 bases, the J end by 3 bases, with 12 bases between. CDR3 in amino acids: CASSGTQGDTEAFF. The CDR3 coding sequence is TGTGCCAGCAGTGGGACCCAGGGCGACACTGAAGCTTTCTTT.

This clonotype was observed a handful of times. CDR3 residues: CASSLVQGQIYGYTF. As DNA, the CDR3 is TGTGCCAGCAGCTTGGTTCAGGGACAGATCTATGGCTACACCTTC. The chain uses TRBV7-9 and TRBJ1-2; 7 bases are a match to TRBD1. Trimming at V came to 3 bases and at J to 4 bases, leaving 8 bases not matched to a gene. This CDR3 region has 15 residues. Germline lookup yields CDR1 SEHNR and CDR2 FQNEAQ (reference sequence).

This clonotype has more than one count but fewer than ten. The gene calls are TRBV6-5 and TRBJ1-2; 12 positions match TRBD1. In germline, CDR1 is MNHEY, CDR2 SVGAGI. The CDR3 contains 15 residues. V lost 2 bases to trimming and J lost 3 bases; unmatched junction nucleotides: 1. The CDR3 spells CASSYGTGGHYGYTF. The CDR3 DNA reads as TGTGCCAGCAGTTACGGGACAGGGGGCCACTATGGCTACACCTTC.

This clonotype was seen many times. The chain is built from TRBV10-3 and TRBJ2-1; D remains ambiguous. With 2 bases removed from V and 3 bases from J, the gap between germline ends came to 2 bases. This CDR3 is built from 12 residues. Germline loops: CDR1 ENHRY, CDR2 SYGVKD. CDR3 sequence (DNA): TGTGCCATCAGTGAGAACTACAATGAGCAGTTCTTC. This sequence encodes CAISENYNEQFF.

The gene calls are TRBV3-1 and TRBJ1-1, with D unclear. Germline V gives CDR1 LGHDT, CDR2 YNNKEL (reference sequence). The CDR3 has 14 amino acids. The V and J ends lost 0 bases and 1 base respectively, with 6 bases between them. CDR3 DNA: TGTGCCAGCAGCCAAGATCGAGGGAACACTGAAGCTTTCTTT. This translates into CASSQDRGNTEAFF.

This clonotype showed up just a few times. The V gene is TRBV13, the J gene TRBJ1-2; tentatively, D is TRBD1 (5 bases). V lost 1 base and J lost 2, with 5 bases in between. CDR3 size: 13 residues. CDR1 and CDR2 from the germline V gene are PRHDT and FYEKMQ (reference sequence). The CDR3 region is CASSLAGNYGYTF. The CDR3 DNA reads as TGTGCCAGCAGCTTAGCAGGGAACTATGGCTACACCTTC.

The table lists this clonotype with many counts. The chain couples TRBV27 to TRBJ1-1; 8 nucleotides line up with TRBD1. CDR3 size: 17 residues. V shed 6 bases, J shed 1 base, and the junction held 13 bases outside the gene matches. Germline CDR1 reads MNHEY; CDR2 reads SMNVEV (reference sequence). The CDR3 protein is CASRRQGTGGGNTEAFF. The CDR3 nucleotides are TGTGCCAGCAGGAGACAGGGGACCGGGGGAGGGAACACTGAAGCTTTCTTT.

This chain connects TRBV28 to TRBJ2-6; D might be TRBD1 or TRBD2, each matching 5 bases. Trimming pared 5 bases from V and 3 bases from J, leaving 26 bases between. The CDR3 consists of 20 residues. CDR1 is MDHEN and CDR2 is SYDVKM in the germline V gene. The CDR3 DNA reads TGTGCCAGCAGTGGATACGCCGGGACCTCCGGTATTGGTGGGGCCAACGTCCTGACTTTC. Protein: CASSGYAGTSGIGGANVLTF.

The chain employs TRBV19 and TRBJ2-1; possible D gene TRBD2, 6 bases. Per the germline V gene, CDR1 is LNHDA and CDR2 is SQIVND (reference sequence). This CDR3 has 18 amino acids. V was trimmed by 3 bases and J by 2 bases, leaving 20 bases between them. CDR3 in amino acids: CASSIVPPGVVPYNEQFF. DNA of the CDR3: TGTGCCAGTAGTATTGTCCCTCCGGGAGTCGTCCCCTACAATGAGCAGTTCTTC.

This chain joins TRBV20-1 and TRBJ1-1; weak D call: TRBD1 (5 bases). Germline values: CDR1 DFQATT, CDR2 SNEGSKA (reference sequence). This CDR3 is 14 amino acids long. The V end lost 3 bases, the J end lost 0 bases, and 11 bases lay between the germline ends. The CDR3 reads CSASKGSVNTEAFF. DNA for the CDR3: TGCAGTGCTAGTAAGGGGTCGGTGAACACTGAAGCTTTCTTT.

This clonotype occurred a few times. The chain couples TRBV5-1 to TRBJ2-1; D is perhaps TRBD1 (6 bases). The CDR3 runs to 13 residues. Germline CDR1 SGHRS, CDR2 YFSETQ. The V and J ends lost 4 bases and 6 bases respectively, with 11 bases between them. The CDR3 coding sequence is TGCGCCAGCAGCCCGGGACAACGCAATGAGCAGTTCTTC. Its protein product is CASSPGQRNEQFF.

This rearrangement joins TRBV10-3 to TRBJ2-3; 8 positions match TRBD1. The germline V gene has CDR1 ENHRY and CDR2 SYGVKD. The trim removed 7 bases at V and 3 bases at J, leaving 3 bases unmatched. The CDR3 extends over 13 amino acids. The CDR3 loop is CAITQGGTDTQYF. The CDR3 region has the DNA TGTGCCATCACACAGGGGGGAACAGATACGCAGTATTTT.

The chain has TRBV27 and TRBJ1-2, with a possible D match to TRBD1 (6 bases). V was clipped by 10 bases and J by 3 bases, with 21 bases between them. Looked up from germline, CDR1 is MNHEY and CDR2 is SMNVEV (reference sequence). The CDR3 loop spans 15 amino acids. The CDR3 is CATSPWGAPHYGYTF. The CDR3 DNA sequence: TGTGCCACAAGCCCATGGGGGGCGCCCCACTATGGCTACACCTTC.

This clonotype was observed a handful of times. The chain links TRBV5-1 to TRBJ2-5; unclear D gene. V lost 0 bases to trimming and J lost 1 base, with 10 bases between them. The CDR3 length is 15 residues. Germline lookup yields CDR1 SGHRS and CDR2 YFSETQ. CDR3 loop: CASSLAGASQETQYF. For the CDR3, the DNA is TGCGCCAGCAGCTTGGCGGGCGCCTCCCAAGAGACCCAGTACTTC.

Many counts were recorded for this clonotype. The chain has TRBV29-1 and TRBJ1-3; D remains unclear. With 0 bases removed from V and 4 bases from J, the gap between germline ends came to 4 bases. The CDR3 loop spans 12 amino acids. Germline CDR1 is SQVTM and CDR2 is ANQGSEA. As DNA, the CDR3 is TGCAGCGTTGAAGATCAGGGAAACACCATATATTTT. Its translation is CSVEDQGNTIYF. Supplemented by reference TRBV29-1 and TRBJ1-3, the full variable domain reads SAVISQKPSRDICQRGTSLTIQCQVDSQVTMMFWYRQQPGQSLTLIATANQGSEATYESGFVIDKFPISRPNLTFSTLTVSNMSPEDSSIYLCSVEDQGNTIYFGEGSWLTVV.

Ten or more counts support this clonotype. The rearrangement joins TRBV18 to TRBJ2-1; D remains ambiguous. Germline V gene data show CDR1 as KGHSH and CDR2 as LQKENI. V dropped 4 bases and J dropped 0 bases, with 13 bases sitting between them. The length of the CDR3 is 16 residues. CDR3: CASSRPPTHSYNEQFF. In DNA, the CDR3 is TGTGCCAGCTCACGGCCACCGACCCACTCCTACAATGAGCAGTTCTTC.

The chain is built from TRBV10-3 and TRBJ1-1; D remains unclear. V was shortened by 2 bases and J by 8 bases, with 6 bases between the two germline ends. The CDR3 has 11 residues. Per germline, CDR1 ENHRY and CDR2 SYGVKD. As DNA, the CDR3 is TGTGCCATCAGTGAGACGGGGGAAGCTTTCTTT. It translates to CAISETGEAFF.

Ten or more counts support this clonotype. This chain uses TRBV5-5 with TRBJ2-7, with D tentatively TRBD2 (5 bases). With 4 bases removed from V and 6 bases from J, the gap between germline ends came to 14 bases. Germline V lookup: CDR1 SGHKS, CDR2 YYEKEE (reference sequence). The CDR3 is made up of 13 amino acids. The CDR3 coding sequence is TGTGCCAGCAGCCGGAACGGGGAATCCGAGCAGTACTTC. It encodes CASSRNGESEQYF.